These T cell receptor beta chains were read from a single sample in a study of CD8 T cells in ankylosing spondylitis. TCRdb analysed the 5' RACE reads with MiXCR anew, one entry per CDR3 protein. In the table there are some 140,000 distinct CDR3 sequences, over 9.5% of which are singletons. The sample taken for sequencing was blood, either unsorted or a sorted T cell fraction (not recorded which). These receptors all come from a female donor with ankylosing spondylitis or in good health (not recorded which). CDR3s include the opening cysteine and the closing phenylalanine or tryptophan. The order of the fields is CDR3 protein, V gene, J gene.

CDR3aa: CAWGRGDGDTF
v_gene: TRBV30
j_gene: TRBJ1-2

CDR3aa: CASSSDPSGDTQYF
v_gene: TRBV5-1
j_gene: TRBJ2-3

CDR3aa: CASRPTAEYGYTF
v_gene: TRBV19
j_gene: TRBJ1-2

CDR3aa: CSGENAKNIQYF
v_gene: TRBV20-1
j_gene: TRBJ2-4

CDR3aa: CAISALGRQGTGELFF
v_gene: TRBV10-3
j_gene: TRBJ2-2

CDR3aa: CASSYFSGVDGYTF
v_gene: TRBV6-6
j_gene: TRBJ1-2

CDR3aa: CASSFTGFTYEQYF
v_gene: TRBV5-1
j_gene: TRBJ2-7

CDR3aa: CSVGRDGVEGSYNEQFF
v_gene: TRBV29-1
j_gene: TRBJ2-1

CDR3aa: CASSYTRYNEQFF
v_gene: TRBV6-5
j_gene: TRBJ2-1

CDR3aa: CASSRRQGGAEASYNEQFF
v_gene: TRBV11-2
j_gene: TRBJ2-1

CDR3aa: CASSFVSLNTEAFF
v_gene: TRBV28
j_gene: TRBJ1-1

CDR3aa: CASSLQTGGNEQYF
v_gene: TRBV5-1
j_gene: TRBJ2-7

CDR3aa: CASSSGAGELFF
v_gene: TRBV12-3/TRBV12-4
j_gene: TRBJ2-2

CDR3aa: CASARQAELTDTQYF
v_gene: TRBV7-6
j_gene: TRBJ2-3

CDR3aa: CAIRRTSGSAPIYNEQFF
v_gene: TRBV10-3
j_gene: TRBJ2-1

CDR3aa: CASSEGTGELFF
v_gene: TRBV12-3/TRBV12-4
j_gene: TRBJ2-2

CDR3aa: CATSDSKGANTEAFF
v_gene: TRBV24-1
j_gene: TRBJ1-1

CDR3aa: CAWTLAGDNEQFF
v_gene: TRBV30
j_gene: TRBJ2-1

CDR3aa: CASSLGGSEETQYF
v_gene: TRBV5-1
j_gene: TRBJ2-5

CDR3aa: CAWEYGMNTEAFF
v_gene: TRBV30
j_gene: TRBJ1-1

CDR3aa: CASSLQGATGEQYF
v_gene: TRBV27
j_gene: TRBJ2-7

CDR3aa: CAWNSGTAQETQYF
v_gene: TRBV30
j_gene: TRBJ2-5

CDR3aa: CASSLAGGDQPQHF
v_gene: TRBV12-3/TRBV12-4
j_gene: TRBJ1-5

CDR3aa: CASSLIAGQGASEQYF
v_gene: TRBV7-3
j_gene: TRBJ2-7

CDR3aa: CSARAWTGEEQYF
v_gene: TRBV20-1
j_gene: TRBJ2-7

CDR3aa: CASSVGTGDQETQYF
v_gene: TRBV11-2
j_gene: TRBJ2-5

CDR3aa: CASSSPPQVPPETQYF
v_gene: TRBV6-5
j_gene: TRBJ2-5

CDR3aa: CASSSSGTVTGELFF
v_gene: TRBV6-5
j_gene: TRBJ2-2

CDR3aa: CSARDLREGRGNEQFF
v_gene: TRBV20-1
j_gene: TRBJ2-1

CDR3aa: CASSPRGLAFSYNEQFF
v_gene: TRBV11-2
j_gene: TRBJ2-1

CDR3aa: CSAIYQGTNGYTF
v_gene: TRBV20-1
j_gene: TRBJ1-2

CDR3aa: CASSLAGTVISGNTIYF
v_gene: TRBV5-1
j_gene: TRBJ1-3

CDR3aa: CASSLTSTGGYNEQFF
v_gene: TRBV7-6
j_gene: TRBJ2-1

CDR3aa: CASGRGSTGELFF
v_gene: TRBV7-6
j_gene: TRBJ2-2

CDR3aa: CASSSWDNEQFF
v_gene: TRBV12-3/TRBV12-4
j_gene: TRBJ2-1

CDR3aa: CSAPGLAGGNEQFF
v_gene: TRBV20-1
j_gene: TRBJ2-1

CDR3aa: CSALGQYQETQYF
v_gene: TRBV20-1
j_gene: TRBJ2-5

CDR3aa: CASSFTGYVQYF
v_gene: TRBV12-3/TRBV12-4
j_gene: TRBJ2-7

CDR3aa: CASSPMDNQPQHF
v_gene: TRBV27
j_gene: TRBJ1-5

CDR3aa: CASSQRDEQFF
v_gene: TRBV12-3/TRBV12-4
j_gene: TRBJ2-1

CDR3aa: CASSLEGPEAFF
v_gene: TRBV12-3/TRBV12-4
j_gene: TRBJ1-1

CDR3aa: CASSLGSGDIQYF
v_gene: TRBV12-3/TRBV12-4
j_gene: TRBJ2-4

CDR3aa: CASSQDRETQYF
v_gene: TRBV3-1
j_gene: TRBJ2-5

CDR3aa: CSARGIGRGKETQYF
v_gene: TRBV20-1
j_gene: TRBJ2-5

CDR3aa: CASSPVLSGAEAFF
v_gene: TRBV11-2
j_gene: TRBJ1-1

CDR3aa: CASSESSNDRREAFF
v_gene: TRBV10-1
j_gene: TRBJ1-1

CDR3aa: CASSTSVGNTEAFF
v_gene: TRBV5-1
j_gene: TRBJ1-1

CDR3aa: CSAHEDTQYF
v_gene: TRBV20-1
j_gene: TRBJ2-3

CDR3aa: CASSAAGGTDTQYF
v_gene: TRBV12-3/TRBV12-4
j_gene: TRBJ2-3

CDR3aa: CSASPPGKTYEQYF
v_gene: TRBV20-1
j_gene: TRBJ2-7